The 4 T cell receptor beta chains given below trace back to one sample, sequenced in a study of cytomegalovirus exposure and HLA in healthy donors. With 60 Vbeta and 13 Jbeta primers, the PCR was carried out. Repertoires were generated with immunoSEQ multiplex PCR, while TCRdb's copy carries only in-frame clones and drops some. There are 130,000 or so clones in the sample; around 66% occur only once, and under 7.5% lies in the top ten. Sequencing was performed on PBMCs. The origin of the receptors is a woman aged 60-70 years in good health and CMV-seronegative.

The CDR3 region has the DNA TGTGCCAGCAGCGTAGACCCGCGGGCGGCAGATACGCAGTATTTT. Its translation: CASSVDPRAADTQYF. The chain recombines TRBV9 with TRBJ2-3; tentatively, D is TRBD2 (5 bases). The CDR3 has 15 amino acids. The germline V gene has CDR1 SGDLS and CDR2 YYNGEE. V lost 0 bases, J lost 4 bases, and 12 bases lay in between.

The sample holds a few counts of this clone. In DNA form, the CDR3 reads TGTGCCAGCAGCTTAGGACAGACTCTCATGGATACGCAGTATTTT. It encodes CASSLGQTLMDTQYF. This chain joins TRBV7-2 and TRBJ2-3; TRBD1 might be the D (5 bases). This CDR3 has 15 amino acids. The germline V gene has CDR1 SGHTA and CDR2 FQGNSA. V was pared by 1 base and J by 6 bases, with 14 bases between.

The V gene is TRBV19, the J gene TRBJ1-1; D is possibly TRBD1 (5 bases). Trimming shortened V by 3 bases and J by 4 bases, and 12 bases separated the two germline ends. Per germline, CDR1 LNHDA and CDR2 SQIVND (reference sequence). This CDR3 is 14 amino acids long. For the CDR3, the DNA is TGTGCCAGTAGTATGCTGGGGGGTGGCACTGAAGCTTTCTTT. It specifies CASSMLGGGTEAFF.

The chain links TRBV7-2 to TRBJ2-7, with 10 positions matching TRBD2. The CDR3 runs to 18 residues. CDR1 and CDR2 (germline): SGHTA, FQGNSA. V was clipped by 5 bases and J by 4 bases; unmatched bases: 17. The chain's CDR3 is CASSRIVSSGGGPYEQYF. CDR3 DNA: TGTGCCAGCAGCCGAATCGTATCAAGCGGGGGGGGCCCATACGAGCAGTACTTC. The entire variable domain, with the rest obtained from reference TRBV7-2 and TRBJ2-7, is as follows: GAGVSQSPSNKVTEKGKDVELRCDPISGHTALYWYRQSLGQGLEFLIYFQGNSAPDKSGLPSDRFSAERTGGSVSTLTIQRTQQEDSAVYLCASSRIVSSGGGPYEQYFGPGTRLTVT.